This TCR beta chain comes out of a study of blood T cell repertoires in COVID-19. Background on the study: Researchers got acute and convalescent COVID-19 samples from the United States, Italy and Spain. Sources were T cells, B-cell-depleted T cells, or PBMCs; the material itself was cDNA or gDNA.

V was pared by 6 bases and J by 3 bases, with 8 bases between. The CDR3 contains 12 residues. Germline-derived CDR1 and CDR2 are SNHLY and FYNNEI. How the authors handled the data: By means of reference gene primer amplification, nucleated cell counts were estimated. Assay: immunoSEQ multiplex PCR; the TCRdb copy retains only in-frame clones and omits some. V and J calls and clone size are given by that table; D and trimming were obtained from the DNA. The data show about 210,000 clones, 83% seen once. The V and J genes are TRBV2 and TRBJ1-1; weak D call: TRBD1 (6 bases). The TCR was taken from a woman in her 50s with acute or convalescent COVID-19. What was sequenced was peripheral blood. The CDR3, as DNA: TGTGCCAGCAGGGGACACCACACTGAAGCTTTCTTT. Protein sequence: CASRGHHTEAFF.